The clone carrying this T cell receptor (beta chain) was recorded many times. Its target is not known. This CDR3 region has 18 residues. Trimming pared 1 base from V and 4 bases from J, leaving 22 bases between. Germline values: CDR1 SGHDN, CDR2 FVKESK. The record originates from a study of CD8 T cells in ankylosing spondylitis. Study-level results: One TCR beta motif, made up of fewer than 10 highly homologous variants, appeared characteristic of ankylosing spondylitis blood. From matched ankylosing spondylitis synovial fluid, disease-linked clones were reportedly recovered at significantly enriched levels. Disease-associated clones were CD8+ and fairly uncommon in peripheral blood.

TCRdb independently ran MiXCR on the 5' RACE reads; one entry per CDR3 protein. The sample lists about 510,000 distinct CDR3 sequences; approximately 5% were seen once. V and J are TRBV14 and TRBJ2-5; tentatively, D is TRBD1 (6 bases). The sequence came from a male donor with ankylosing spondylitis. The source material was blood, either unsorted or a sorted T cell fraction (not recorded which). Here the CDR3 reads CASSQGTSWDPGAETQYF. The DNA of the CDR3 is TGTGCCAGCAGCCAAGGAACAAGCTGGGACCCAGGGGCAGAGACCCAGTACTTC.